This T cell receptor beta chain stems from a study of shared clonotypes between healthy human individuals. The assay ran at deep level. In replicate PCRs of sorted subsets, around 0.2 ug DNA, about 29,000 T cell genomes, was used. Some clones are missing from TCRdb's copy, which holds only in-frame ones; the method was immunoSEQ multiplex PCR. Found here are 2,500,000 or so clones, roughly 92% of them singletons; the top ten hold under 0.15%. The V segment lost 6 bases and the J segment 4 bases; nucleotides outside the gene matches: 8. The CDR3 extends over 15 amino acids. CDR1 and CDR2 (germline): SGHRS, YFSETQ.

The chain carries TRBV5-1 and TRBJ2-2; 8 nucleotides line up with TRBD1. Sequencing input: naive CD4+ T cells sorted from blood. The subset was: CD45RA+ positively selected. The sequence derives from a man between 18 and 29 years old in good health. The CDR3 nucleotides read TGCGCCAGCACGGAATCAGGGGGCTCCACCGGGGAGCTGTTTTTT. Protein product: CASTESGGSTGELFF.